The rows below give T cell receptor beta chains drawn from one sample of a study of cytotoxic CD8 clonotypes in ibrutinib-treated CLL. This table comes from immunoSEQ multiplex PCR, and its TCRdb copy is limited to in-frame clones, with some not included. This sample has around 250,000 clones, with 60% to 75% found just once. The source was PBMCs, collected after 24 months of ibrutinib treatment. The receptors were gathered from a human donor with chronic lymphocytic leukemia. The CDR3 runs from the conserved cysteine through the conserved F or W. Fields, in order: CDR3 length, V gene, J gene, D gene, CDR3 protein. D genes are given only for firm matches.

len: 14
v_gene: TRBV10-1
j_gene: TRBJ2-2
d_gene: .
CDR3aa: CASSDGSNTGELFF

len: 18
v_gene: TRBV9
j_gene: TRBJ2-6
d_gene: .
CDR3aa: CASSPLGVPTSGANVLTF

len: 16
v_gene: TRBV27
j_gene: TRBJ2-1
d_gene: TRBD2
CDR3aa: CASSLLSGRSYNEQFF

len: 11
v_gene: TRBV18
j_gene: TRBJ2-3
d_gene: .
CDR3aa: CASSRTDTQYF

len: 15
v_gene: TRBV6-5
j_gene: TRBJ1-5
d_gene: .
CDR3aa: CASSYSGTLNQPQHF

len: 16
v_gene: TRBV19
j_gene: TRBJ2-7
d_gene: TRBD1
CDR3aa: CASSITPTGEDNEQYF

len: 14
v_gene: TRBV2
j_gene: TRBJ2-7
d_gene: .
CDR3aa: CASSVNRYQGEQYF

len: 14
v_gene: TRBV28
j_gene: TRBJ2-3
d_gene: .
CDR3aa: CASSLEGGGDTQYF

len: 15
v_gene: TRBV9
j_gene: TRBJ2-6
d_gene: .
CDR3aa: CASSDGTTGANVLTF

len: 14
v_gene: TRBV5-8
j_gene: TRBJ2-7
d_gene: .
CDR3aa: CASSLGMGTYEQYF

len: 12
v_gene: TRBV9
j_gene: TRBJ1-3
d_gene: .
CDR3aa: CASSLSVNTIYF

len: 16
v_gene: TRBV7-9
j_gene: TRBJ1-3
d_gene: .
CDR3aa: CASSSRRQLPGNTIYF

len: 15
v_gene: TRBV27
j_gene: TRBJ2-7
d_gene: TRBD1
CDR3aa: CASSVGQGVYVEQYF

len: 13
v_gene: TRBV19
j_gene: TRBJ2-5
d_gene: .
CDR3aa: CASSQQSQETQYF

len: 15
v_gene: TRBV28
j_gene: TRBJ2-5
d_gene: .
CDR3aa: CASSPKVGRAETQYF

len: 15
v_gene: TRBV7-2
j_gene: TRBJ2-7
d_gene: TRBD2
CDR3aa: CASILQASGTGEQYF

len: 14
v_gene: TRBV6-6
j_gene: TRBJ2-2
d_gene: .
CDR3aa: CASSYSTASGELFF

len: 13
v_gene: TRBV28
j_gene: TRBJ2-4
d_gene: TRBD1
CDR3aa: CASSLPNRGVRYF

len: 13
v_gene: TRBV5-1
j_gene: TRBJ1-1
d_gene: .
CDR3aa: CASSLVPNTEAFF

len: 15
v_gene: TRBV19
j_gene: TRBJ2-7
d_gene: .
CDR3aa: CASSINARTIYEQYF

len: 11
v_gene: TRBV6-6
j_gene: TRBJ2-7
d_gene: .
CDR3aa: CASTRGYEQYF

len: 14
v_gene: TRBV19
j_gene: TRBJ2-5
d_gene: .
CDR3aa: CASSIQGIQGTQYF

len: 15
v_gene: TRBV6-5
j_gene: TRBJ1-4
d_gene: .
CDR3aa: CASSRTDGGREKLFF

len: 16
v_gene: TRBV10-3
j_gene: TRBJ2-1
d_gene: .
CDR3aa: CAISGLDSSSYNEQFF

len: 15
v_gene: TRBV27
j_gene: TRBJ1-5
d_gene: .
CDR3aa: CASSLIGSEGQPQHF

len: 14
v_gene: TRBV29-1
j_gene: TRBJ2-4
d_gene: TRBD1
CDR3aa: CSVVWTGGLNIQYF

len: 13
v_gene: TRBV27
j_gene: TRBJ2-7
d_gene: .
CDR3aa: CASSLNTGYEQYF

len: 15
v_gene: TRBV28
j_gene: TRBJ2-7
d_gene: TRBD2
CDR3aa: CASSSGLAGGYEQYF

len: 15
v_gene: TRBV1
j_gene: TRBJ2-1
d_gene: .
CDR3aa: CTSSQVHRVDYEQFF

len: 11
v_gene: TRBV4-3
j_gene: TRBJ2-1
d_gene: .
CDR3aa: CASSQLDEQFF

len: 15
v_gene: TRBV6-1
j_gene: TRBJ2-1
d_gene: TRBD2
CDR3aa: CASSEWTSGYNEQFF

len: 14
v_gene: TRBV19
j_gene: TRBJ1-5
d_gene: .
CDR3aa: CASSIGYEGQPQHF

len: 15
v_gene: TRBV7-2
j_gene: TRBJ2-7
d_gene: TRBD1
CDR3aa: CASSPRTGTSYEQYF

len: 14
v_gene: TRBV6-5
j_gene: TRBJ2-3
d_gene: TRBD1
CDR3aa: CASSWDRIERTQYF

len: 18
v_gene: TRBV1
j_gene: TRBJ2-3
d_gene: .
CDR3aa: CTSSQEGVAGTYTDTQYF

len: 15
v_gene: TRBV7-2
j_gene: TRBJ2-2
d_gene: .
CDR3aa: CASSLAWGGTGELFF

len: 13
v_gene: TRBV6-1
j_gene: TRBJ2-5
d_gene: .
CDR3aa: CASSGEWSETQYF

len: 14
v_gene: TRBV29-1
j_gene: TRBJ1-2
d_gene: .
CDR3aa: CSVDPDGGNYGYTF

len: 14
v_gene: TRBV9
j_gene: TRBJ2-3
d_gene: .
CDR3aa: CASSVRGRTDTQYF

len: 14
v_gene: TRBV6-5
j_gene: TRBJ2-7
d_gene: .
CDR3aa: CASSYGRMAYEQYF

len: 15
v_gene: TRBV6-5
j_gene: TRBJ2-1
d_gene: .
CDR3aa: CASSGTSSSYNEQFF

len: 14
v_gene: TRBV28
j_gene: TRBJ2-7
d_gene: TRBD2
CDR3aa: CATSGVAGSYEQYF

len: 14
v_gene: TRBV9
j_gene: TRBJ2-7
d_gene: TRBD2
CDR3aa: CASSGLAGVNEQYF

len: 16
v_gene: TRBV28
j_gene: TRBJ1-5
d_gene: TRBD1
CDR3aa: CASSRGQVGGNQPQHF

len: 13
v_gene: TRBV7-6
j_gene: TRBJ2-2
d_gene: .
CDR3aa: CASSAPGSGELFF

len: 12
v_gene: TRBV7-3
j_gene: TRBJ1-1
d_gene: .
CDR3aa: CASSAMNTEAFF

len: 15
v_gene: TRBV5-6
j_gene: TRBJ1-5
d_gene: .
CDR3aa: CASSLGSGAGQPQHF